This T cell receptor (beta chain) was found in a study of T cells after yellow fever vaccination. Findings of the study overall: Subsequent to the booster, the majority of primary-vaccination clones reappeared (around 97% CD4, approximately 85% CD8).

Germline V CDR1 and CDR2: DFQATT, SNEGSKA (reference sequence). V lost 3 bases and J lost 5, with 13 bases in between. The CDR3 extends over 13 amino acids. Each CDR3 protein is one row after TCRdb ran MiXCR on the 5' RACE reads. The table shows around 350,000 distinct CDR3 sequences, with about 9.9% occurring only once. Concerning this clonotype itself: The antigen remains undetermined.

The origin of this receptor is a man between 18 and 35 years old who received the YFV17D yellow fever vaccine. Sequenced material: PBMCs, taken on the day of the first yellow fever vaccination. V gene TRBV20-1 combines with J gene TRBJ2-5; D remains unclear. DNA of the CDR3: TGCAGTGCTAGCGTTGGCATCAGGGAGACCCAGTACTTC. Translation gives CSASVGIRETQYF.